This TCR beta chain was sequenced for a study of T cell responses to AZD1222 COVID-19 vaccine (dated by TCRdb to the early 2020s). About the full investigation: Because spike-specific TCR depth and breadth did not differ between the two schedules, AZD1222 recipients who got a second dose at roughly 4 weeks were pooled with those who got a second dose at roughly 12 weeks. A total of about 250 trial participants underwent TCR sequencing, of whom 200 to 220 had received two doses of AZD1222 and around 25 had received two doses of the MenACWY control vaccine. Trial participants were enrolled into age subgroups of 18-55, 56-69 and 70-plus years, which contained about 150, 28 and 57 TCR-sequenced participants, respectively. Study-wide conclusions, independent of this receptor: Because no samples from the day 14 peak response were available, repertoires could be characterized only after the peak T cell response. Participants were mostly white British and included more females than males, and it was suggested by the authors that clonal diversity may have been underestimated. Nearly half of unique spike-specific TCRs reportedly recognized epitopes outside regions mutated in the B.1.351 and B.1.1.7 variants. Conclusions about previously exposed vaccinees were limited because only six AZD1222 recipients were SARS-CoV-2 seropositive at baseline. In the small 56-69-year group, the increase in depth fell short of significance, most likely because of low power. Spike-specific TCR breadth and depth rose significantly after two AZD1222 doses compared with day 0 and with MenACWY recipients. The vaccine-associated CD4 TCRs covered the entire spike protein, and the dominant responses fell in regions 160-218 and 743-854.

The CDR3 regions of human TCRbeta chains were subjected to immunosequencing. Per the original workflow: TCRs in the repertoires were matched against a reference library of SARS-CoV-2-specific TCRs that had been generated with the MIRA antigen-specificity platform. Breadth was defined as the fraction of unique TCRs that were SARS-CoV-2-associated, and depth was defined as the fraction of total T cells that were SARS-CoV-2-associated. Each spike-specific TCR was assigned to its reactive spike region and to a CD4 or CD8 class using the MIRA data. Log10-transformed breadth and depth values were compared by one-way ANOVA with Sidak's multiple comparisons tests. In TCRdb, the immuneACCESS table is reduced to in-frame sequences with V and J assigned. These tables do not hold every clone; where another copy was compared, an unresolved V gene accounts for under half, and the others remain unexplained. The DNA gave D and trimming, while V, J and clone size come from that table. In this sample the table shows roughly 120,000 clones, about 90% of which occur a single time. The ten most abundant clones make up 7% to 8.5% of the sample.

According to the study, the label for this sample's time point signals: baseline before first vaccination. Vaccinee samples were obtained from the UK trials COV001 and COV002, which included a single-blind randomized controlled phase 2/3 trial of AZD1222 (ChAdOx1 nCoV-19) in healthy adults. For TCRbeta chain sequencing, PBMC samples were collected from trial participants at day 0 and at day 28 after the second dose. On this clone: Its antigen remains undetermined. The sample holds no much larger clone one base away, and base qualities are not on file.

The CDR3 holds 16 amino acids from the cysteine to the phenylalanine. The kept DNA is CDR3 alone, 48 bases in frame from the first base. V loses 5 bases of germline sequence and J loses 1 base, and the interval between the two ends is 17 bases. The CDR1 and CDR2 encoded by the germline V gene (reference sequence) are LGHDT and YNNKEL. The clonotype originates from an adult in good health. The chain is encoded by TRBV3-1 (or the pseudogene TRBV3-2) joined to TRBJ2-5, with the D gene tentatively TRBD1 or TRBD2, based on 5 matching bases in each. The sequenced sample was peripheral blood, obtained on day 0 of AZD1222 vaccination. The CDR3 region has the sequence CASSKHLVGTQETQYF. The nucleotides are TGTGCCAGCAGCAAACACCTAGTCGGGACCCAAGAGACCCAGTACTTC.